The 18 T cell receptor beta chains in this list originate from one sample, sequenced in a study of CD39 and CD103 CD8 tumor-infiltrating T cells (dated by TCRdb to the late 2010s). The method behind the library was the immunoSEQ multiplex PCR assay. TCRdb's version of the immuneACCESS table is confined to in-frame rearrangements and falls short of the full clone set. An unresolved V gene accounts for under half of the shortfall where checked; the remainder is of unknown origin. The sample table records approximately 18,000 clones; about nine tenths of these occur just once. Together, the top ten hold around 4% of the sample. The sample was CD8+ T cells sorted from blood. The cell subset or site tag for this specimen amounts to: total memory CD8 T cells (CD45RA-CCR7+/-) from blood or uninvolved lymph node. These receptors were collected from a human donor with head and neck squamous cell carcinoma.

The chain is built from TRBV28 and TRBJ1-3; TRBD1 aligns across 7 bases. The CDR3 runs 19 residues. V shed 4 bases, J shed 0 bases, and the junction held 15 bases outside the gene matches. CDR1 and CDR2 (germline): MDHEN, SYDVKM. CDR3 loop: CASSSPPGQMLPSGNTIYF. Here the CDR3 DNA reads TGTGCCAGCAGTTCGCCTCCGGGACAGATGCTGCCCTCTGGAAACACCATATATTTT.

The chain carries TRBV4-1 and TRBJ1-6; the match to TRBD1 covers 9 bases. With 0 bases clipped from V and 6 bases from J, the junction kept 3 bases outside the gene matches. CDR1 and CDR2 (germline): MGHRA, YSYEKL. CDR3 length: 16 residues. CDR3 coding DNA: TGCGCCAGCAGCCAAGACGGGACAGGGCTTAATTCACCCCTCCACTTT. This encodes CASSQDGTGLNSPLHF.

The chain uses TRBV7-9 and TRBJ2-7; D is undetermined. Trimming took off 5 bases at V and 4 bases at J, with 15 bases between the two ends. Germline lookup yields CDR1 SEHNR and CDR2 FQNEAQ (reference sequence). CDR3 length equals 14 residues. The CDR3 spells CASSPIDGRYEQYF. CDR3 DNA sequence: TGTGCCAGCAGCCCAATAGACGGCCGGTACGAGCAGTACTTC.

V is TRBV30 and J is TRBJ2-1; D not resolved. V was shortened by 3 bases and J by 4 bases, with 19 bases between the two germline ends. This CDR3 is built from 16 residues. The germline CDR1 and CDR2 sequences are GTSNPN and SVGIG (reference sequence). CDR3 region: CAWSDTEPVRYNEQFF. CDR3 DNA: TGTGCCTGGAGCGATACAGAACCCGTACGGTACAATGAGCAGTTCTTC.

The rearrangement uses TRBV6-5 and TRBJ2-7, with D hard to call. Trimming shortened V by 2 bases and J by 4 bases, and 18 bases separated the two germline ends. Germline CDR1 is MNHEY and CDR2 is SVGAGI. The CDR3 runs 16 residues. The CDR3 region has the DNA TGTGCCAGCAGTTACAGTGCGATCACGGAACTTTACGAGCAGTACTTC. This sequence encodes CASSYSAITELYEQYF.

This chain uses TRBV5-1 with TRBJ1-4; D remains unclear. CDR3 length: 12 residues. Per the germline V gene, CDR1 is SGHRS and CDR2 is YFSETQ. Trimming left V 10 bases short and J 7 bases short, with 14 bases between. The CDR3 reads CAGQQTPEKLFF. The CDR3 DNA sequence: TGCGCCGGCCAGCAGACGCCTGAAAAACTGTTTTTT.

The genes are TRBV7-9 and TRBJ1-3, with D hard to call. This CDR3 spans 14 amino acids. Germline V gene sequence: CDR1 SEHNR, CDR2 FQNEAQ (reference sequence). V dropped 5 bases and J dropped 6 bases, with 14 bases sitting between them. CDR3 nucleotides: TGTGCCAGCAGCCGTCCTCAGGCTGAAAACACCATATATTTT. It is translated as CASSRPQAENTIYF.

V is TRBV19 and J is TRBJ1-5; D ambiguous. Trimming removed 5 bases from V and 5 bases from J, with 10 bases in between. The V gene's germline CDR1 is LNHDA and CDR2 SQIVND (reference sequence). The CDR3 sequence is 13 residues long. CDR3 sequence: CASSPVSYQPQHF. For the CDR3, the DNA is TGTGCCAGTAGTCCGGTCAGTTATCAGCCCCAGCATTTT.

This chain joins TRBV18 and TRBJ2-3, with 7 bases lining up with TRBD2. Germline V gene data show CDR1 as KGHSH and CDR2 as LQKENI. This CDR3 region has 18 residues. The V segment lost 3 bases and the J segment 0 bases; nucleotides outside the gene matches: 12. In nucleotides, the CDR3 is TGTGCCAGCTCACCCCATGGGCGGGGGACCGAAAGCACAGATACGCAGTATTTT. This sequence encodes CASSPHGRGTESTDTQYF.

DNA of the CDR3: TGCGCCAGCAGGGCACTCTCTAGAGGAGGGGAGACCCAGTACTTC. Protein: CASRALSRGGETQYF. V usage is TRBV4-1 and J usage is TRBJ2-5; D may be TRBD2 (6 bases). Germline V gives CDR1 MGHRA, CDR2 YSYEKL. The germline V and J ends were trimmed by 6 bases and 5 bases, with 19 bases remaining between them. This CDR3 comprises 15 residues.

The J gene is TRBJ1-1, the V gene TRBV4-1; perhaps TRBD1 as D (6 bases). Germline CDR1 MGHRA, CDR2 YSYEKL. Trimming removed 10 bases at V and 7 bases at J, with 13 bases between. This CDR3 comprises 11 residues. The CDR3 bases are TGCGCCACCCGCCAAGGGGGTGAAGCTTTCTTT. Its protein is CATRQGGEAFF.

CDR3 sequence: CASGTGVNYEQYF. For the CDR3, the DNA is TGTGCCAGCGGTACAGGGGTAAACTACGAGCAGTACTTC. The chain uses TRBV27 and TRBJ2-5, with TRBD1 matching over 7 bases. The end of the DNA aligns better with TRBJ2-7, so the J call may be wrong. The CDR3 runs 13 residues. The germline gives CDR1 MNHEY, CDR2 SMNVEV (reference sequence).

CDR3 sequence (DNA): TGTGCCAGCAGCCGCATAGCGGGGGGGAGTGATACGCAGTATTTT. It specifies CASSRIAGGSDTQYF. This chain links TRBV6-4 with TRBJ2-3; 11 nucleotides agree with TRBD2. The CDR3 runs 15 residues. Trimming removed 6 bases from V and 6 bases from J; junction bases left unmatched: 8. Germline CDR1 reads MRHNA; CDR2 reads SNTAGT.

The chain recombines TRBV6-5 with TRBJ1-2; a possible D gene is TRBD1 (6 bases). The CDR3 is made up of 16 amino acids. In germline, CDR1 is MNHEY, CDR2 SVGAGI. The V and J ends lost 0 bases and 6 bases respectively, with 17 bases between them. The CDR3 loop reads CASSYSRGGLSDGYTF. CDR3 in DNA: TGTGCCAGCAGTTACTCGAGGGGGGGGCTGTCTGATGGCTACACCTTC.

V is TRBV10-1 and J is TRBJ1-2; tentative D call: TRBD1 (6 bases). Deletions cut 1 base from V and 4 bases from J, with 10 bases between. Germline CDR1 WNHNN, CDR2 SYGVQD (reference sequence). CDR3 length: 14 amino acids. The CDR3 is CASSEWTEAYGYTF. The CDR3 bases are TGCGCCAGCAGTGAGTGGACAGAAGCCTATGGCTACACCTTC.

This sequence joins TRBV7-9 and TRBJ1-4, with 8 bases lining up with TRBD1. The V and J ends lost 1 base and 6 bases, in that order; junction bases with no gene match: 4. CDR1 and CDR2 (germline): SEHNR, FQNEAQ (reference sequence). CDR3 length: 15 residues. CDR3 loop: CASSLGGQAYEKLFF. CDR3 bases: TGTGCCAGCAGCTTAGGGGGACAGGCGTATGAAAAACTGTTTTTT.

V gene TRBV5-1 combines with J gene TRBJ2-1, with 8 bases matching TRBD2. The J segment lost 2 bases and the V segment lost 4 bases, leaving 5 bases of the junction unmatched. CDR1 and CDR2 (germline): SGHRS, YFSETQ. The CDR3 is 15 amino acids. The CDR3 bases are TGCGCCAGCAGCCTGAGCGGGGGTCCCTACAATGAGCAGTTCTTC. This sequence encodes CASSLSGGPYNEQFF. The full variable domain, completed using reference TRBV5-1 and TRBJ2-1, is KAGVTQTPRYLIKTRGQQVTLSCSPISGHRSVSWYQQTPGQGLQFLFEYFSETQRNKGNFPGRFSGRQFSNSRSEMNVSTLELGDSALYLCASSLSGGPYNEQFFGPGTRLTVL.

The chain is built from TRBV18 and TRBJ2-1; 9 bases are shared with TRBD2. The CDR3 has 16 amino acids. The V segment lost 2 bases and the J segment 5 bases; nucleotides outside the gene matches: 7. CDR1 and CDR2 from the germline V gene are KGHSH and LQKENI. In DNA, the CDR3 is TGTGCCAGCTCACCAGGGGCTAGCGGGGTTCACAATGAGCAGTTCTTC. Its protein product is CASSPGASGVHNEQFF.